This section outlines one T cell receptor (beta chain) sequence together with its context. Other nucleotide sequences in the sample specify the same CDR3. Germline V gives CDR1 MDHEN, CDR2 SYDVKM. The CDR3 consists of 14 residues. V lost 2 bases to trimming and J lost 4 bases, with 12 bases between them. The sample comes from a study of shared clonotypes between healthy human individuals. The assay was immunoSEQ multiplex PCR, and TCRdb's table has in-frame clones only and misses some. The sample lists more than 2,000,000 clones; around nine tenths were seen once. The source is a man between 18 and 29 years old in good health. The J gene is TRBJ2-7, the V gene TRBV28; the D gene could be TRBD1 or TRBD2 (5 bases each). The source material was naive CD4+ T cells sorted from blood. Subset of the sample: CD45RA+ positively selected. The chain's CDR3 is CASSLGGSLYEQYF. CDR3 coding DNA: TGTGCCAGCAGTTTAGGGGGTTCGCTTTACGAGCAGTACTTC.